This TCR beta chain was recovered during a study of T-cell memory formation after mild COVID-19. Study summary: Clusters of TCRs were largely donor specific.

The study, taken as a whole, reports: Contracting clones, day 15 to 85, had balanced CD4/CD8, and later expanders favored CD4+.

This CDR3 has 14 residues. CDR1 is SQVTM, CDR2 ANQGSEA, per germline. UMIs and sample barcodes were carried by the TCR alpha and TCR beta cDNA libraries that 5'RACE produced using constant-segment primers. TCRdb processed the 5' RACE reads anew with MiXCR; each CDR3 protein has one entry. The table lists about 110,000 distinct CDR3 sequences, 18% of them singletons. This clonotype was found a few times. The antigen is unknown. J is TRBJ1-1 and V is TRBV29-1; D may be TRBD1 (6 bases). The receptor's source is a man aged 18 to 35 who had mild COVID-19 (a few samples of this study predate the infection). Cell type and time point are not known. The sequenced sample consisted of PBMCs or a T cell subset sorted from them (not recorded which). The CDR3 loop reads CTSSVLLGGGEAFF. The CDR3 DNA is TGCACCTCATCCGTCCTTCTAGGAGGGGGTGAAGCTTTCTTT.